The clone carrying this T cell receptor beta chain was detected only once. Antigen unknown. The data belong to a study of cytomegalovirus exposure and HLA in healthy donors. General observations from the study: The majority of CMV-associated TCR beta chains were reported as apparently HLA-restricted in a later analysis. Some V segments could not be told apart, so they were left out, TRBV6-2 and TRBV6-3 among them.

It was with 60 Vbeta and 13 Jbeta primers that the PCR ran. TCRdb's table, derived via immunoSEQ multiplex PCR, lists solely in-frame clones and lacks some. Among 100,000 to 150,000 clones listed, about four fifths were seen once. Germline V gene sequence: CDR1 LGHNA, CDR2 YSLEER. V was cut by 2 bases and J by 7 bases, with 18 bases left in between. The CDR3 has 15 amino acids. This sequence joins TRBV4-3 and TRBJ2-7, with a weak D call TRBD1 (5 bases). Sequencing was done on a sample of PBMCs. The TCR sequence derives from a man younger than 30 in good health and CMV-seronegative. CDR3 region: CASSQTTLRAREQYF. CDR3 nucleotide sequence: TGCGCCAGCAGCCAAACCACGCTCAGGGCAAGGGAGCAGTACTTC.